This TCR beta chain originates from a study of yellow fever vaccine responses in identical twins. TCRdb passed the RT-PCR reads through MiXCR, listing each CDR3 protein once. The sample includes roughly 17,000 distinct CDR3 sequences, approximately 70% of them seen just once. Study conclusions and caveats: The authors reported partly convergent, partly personalized vaccine responses in identical twins.

This clonotype was counted a single time. Its specificity is unknown. The source was T cells from blood (PBMCs), unsorted or a sorted subset (not recorded which), collected before or after yellow fever vaccination (not recorded which). This sequence originates from a woman younger than 35 who received the yellow fever vaccine.

The chain's CDR3 is CASAQERTSGYNEQFF. The CDR3 DNA follows: TGTGCCAGCGCACAGGAAAGGACTAGCGGTTACAATGAGCAGTTCTTC. This chain joins TRBV9 and TRBJ2-1; 10 bases align to TRBD2. Germline V gene sequence: CDR1 SGDLS, CDR2 YYNGEE. J was trimmed by 4 bases and V by 7 bases; bases with no gene match: 11. The CDR3 totals 16 residues. Looking up the rest from reference TRBV9 and TRBJ2-1 gives the full variable domain: DSGVTQTPKHLITATGQRVTLRCSPRSGDLSVYWYQQSLDQGLQFLIQYYNGEERAKGNILERFSAQQFPDLHSELNLSSLELGDSALYFCASAQERTSGYNEQFFGPGTRLTVL.